The 16 T cell receptor beta chains presented below share a single source sample, sequenced in a study of control samples from healthy donors and cancer patients. Sequenced by immunoSEQ multiplex PCR; TCRdb stores in-frame clones only, minus some. The sample includes roughly 400,000 clones, around 90% of them seen just once. The sequencing input was PBMCs. Every receptor here comes from a man aged 35-49 years with head and neck cancer.

This clone has just one count. The V call is TRBV5-5, the J call TRBJ2-1; 13 bases are shared with TRBD2. From germline, CDR1 is SGHKS and CDR2 YYEKEE (reference sequence). V trimming: 1 base; J trimming: 7 bases; junction bases outside the gene matches: 11. The CDR3 runs 18 residues. The chain's CDR3 is CASSLRTSGSLQGNEQFF. CDR3 nucleotide sequence: TGTGCCAGCAGCTTGAGGACTAGCGGGAGTTTACAGGGGAATGAGCAGTTCTTC. Full variable domain (rest looked up from reference TRBV5-5 and TRBJ2-1): DAGVTQSPTHLIKTRGQQVTLRCSPISGHKSVSWYQQVLGQGPQFIFQYYEKEERGRGNFPDRFSARQFPNYSSELNVNALLLGDSALYLCASSLRTSGSLQGNEQFFGPGTRLTVL.

This clone was detected a few times. The V and J genes are TRBV7-8 and TRBJ1-5; 8 positions agree with TRBD1. V gave up 4 bases and J gave up 5 bases; unmatched junction bases: 7. Germline V gene data show CDR1 as SGHVS and CDR2 as FQNEAQ. The CDR3 length is 15 residues. Written as DNA, the CDR3 is TGTGCCAGCAGCTCCGCGACAGGGGATTATCAGCCCCAGCATTTT. Its translation is CASSSATGDYQPQHF.

The chain links TRBV6-6 to TRBJ2-1; 11 bases agree with TRBD2. The CDR3 loop spans 14 amino acids. Unmatched junction bases numbered 4, after V lost 6 bases and J lost 6 bases. Germline V gene sequence: CDR1 MNHNY, CDR2 SVGAGI (reference sequence). CDR3 protein: CASSPGTSGNEQFF. The CDR3 DNA is TGTGCCAGCAGCCCCGGGACTAGCGGCAATGAGCAGTTCTTC.

This chain uses TRBV13 with TRBJ2-3; 9 positions match TRBD1. This CDR3 contains 18 residues. The junction had 10 bases not matched to a gene; V was cut back by 0 bases and J by 3 bases. Per germline, CDR1 PRHDT and CDR2 FYEKMQ (reference sequence). The CDR3 protein is CASSLGPETGTGTDTQYF. The CDR3 region has the DNA TGTGCCAGCAGCTTAGGCCCAGAAACCGGGACAGGGACAGATACGCAGTATTTT.

This chain links TRBV5-5 with TRBJ1-5, with 9 bases lining up with TRBD1. The germline CDR1 and CDR2 sequences are SGHKS and YYEKEE (reference sequence). The CDR3 is 14 residues long. V dropped 4 bases and J dropped 6; count of bases not matched to a gene: 5. For the CDR3, the DNA is TGTGCCAGCAGCACTACAGGGGGCAGTCAGCCCCAGCATTTT. It translates to CASSTTGGSQPQHF.

The rearrangement joins TRBV4-2 to TRBJ1-2, with a possible D match to TRBD1 (5 bases). CDR1 and CDR2 (germline): LGHNA, YNFKEQ. The germline V and J ends were trimmed by 3 bases and 4 bases, with 12 bases remaining between them. CDR3 length: 14 residues. The CDR3, as DNA: TGTGCCAGCAGCCAGTCACAGGCTTTCTATGGCTACACCTTC. Translation gives CASSQSQAFYGYTF.

This clone came up once. The CDR3 DNA reads as TGTGCCAGCTCAACGGGACAGGGGTTCCAGCCCCAGCATTTT. It specifies CASSTGQGFQPQHF. The J gene is TRBJ1-5, the V gene TRBV18, with 10 bases fitting TRBD1. Germline lookup yields CDR1 KGHSH and CDR2 LQKENI. The V and J ends lost 5 bases and 7 bases, in that order; junction bases with no gene match: 5. The CDR3 length is 14 residues.

This rearrangement joins TRBV4-3 to TRBJ2-3; TRBD2 matches 7 bases. Germline V gene data show CDR1 as LGHNA and CDR2 as YSLEER. Germline trimming cut 3 bases from V and 8 bases from J; bases unmatched to any gene: 8. The CDR3 sequence is 14 residues long. CDR3 bases: TGCGCCAGCAGCCAGGGAAACCGGGAGGTTACGCAGTATTTT. Translating gives CASSQGNREVTQYF.

The CDR3 DNA is TGTGCCAGCAGTCCACAGGGGGGGAATCAGCCCCAGCATTTT. Translated: CASSPQGGNQPQHF. The rearrangement joins TRBV27 to TRBJ1-5; 8 bases agree with TRBD1. This CDR3 comprises 14 residues. From germline, CDR1 is MNHEY and CDR2 SMNVEV (reference sequence). V shed 5 bases and J 4 bases; nucleotides not matched to a gene: 4.

The rearrangement joins TRBV30 to TRBJ1-3, with D maybe TRBD1 (5 bases). The V and J ends lost 2 bases and 6 bases respectively, with 17 bases between them. The CDR3 is 15 amino acids. CDR1 is GTSNPN, CDR2 SVGIG, per germline (reference sequence). As DNA, the CDR3 is TGTGCCTGGAGTCTGGGGGACGGCGGGCCAAACACCATATATTTT. This translates into CAWSLGDGGPNTIYF.

The chain carries TRBV29-1 and TRBJ2-7, with TRBD2 matching over 14 bases. V dropped 4 bases and J dropped 1; count of bases not matched to a gene: 3. CDR1 is SQVTM, CDR2 ANQGSEA, per germline. CDR3 length: 15 amino acids. CDR3 DNA: TGCAGCGTTGGGGGACTAGCGGGAGCTTCCTACGAGCAGTACTTC. Amino acids: CSVGGLAGASYEQYF.

With respect to this clone: This sample also contains other DNA sequences that code for the same CDR3. The CDR3 coding sequence is TGCGCCAGCAGCTTAAGCGGGTCCTCCTACAATGAGCAGTTCTTC. This translates into CASSLSGSSYNEQFF. The chain carries TRBV5-1 and TRBJ2-1; a weak D match, TRBD2 (6 bases). Germline V CDR1 and CDR2: SGHRS, YFSETQ. The CDR3 sequence is 15 residues long. V was trimmed by 2 bases and J by 0 bases, leaving 9 bases between them.

This rearrangement joins TRBV7-2 to TRBJ2-7; the match to TRBD1 covers 9 bases. The CDR3 contains 16 residues. The junction had 12 bases not matched to a gene; V was cut back by 2 bases and J by 7 bases. Germline V gene data show CDR1 as SGHTA and CDR2 as FQGNSA. The CDR3 DNA reads TGTGCCAGCAGCTTAACGGCGACAGGGGGTTATGAGGAGCAGTACTTC. Amino acids: CASSLTATGGYEEQYF. Full variable domain (remainder filled in from reference TRBV7-2 and TRBJ2-7): GAGVSQSPSNKVTEKGKDVELRCDPISGHTALYWYRQSLGQGLEFLIYFQGNSAPDKSGLPSDRFSAERTGGSVSTLTIQRTQQEDSAVYLCASSLTATGGYEEQYFGPGTRLTVT.

This chain links TRBV9 with TRBJ1-2, with D perhaps TRBD1 (6 bases). The V gene's germline CDR1 is SGDLS and CDR2 YYNGEE. The CDR3 consists of 18 residues. The germline V and J ends were trimmed by 4 bases and 3 bases, with 25 bases remaining between them. As DNA, the CDR3 is TGTGCCAGCAGCTCCTTTTCGGGGGCCGCAACCCCGCACTATGGCTACACCTTC. It codes for CASSSFSGAATPHYGYTF.

This chain connects TRBV6-4 to TRBJ2-2; D possibly matches TRBD1 or TRBD2 (5 bases each). Germline V lookup: CDR1 MRHNA, CDR2 SNTAGT. The V end lost 1 base, the J end lost 0 bases, and 9 bases lay between the germline ends. This CDR3 region has 16 residues. The DNA of the CDR3 is TGTGCCAGCAGTGACTGGGGGACCGCGAACACCGGGGAGCTGTTTTTT. Amino acid sequence: CASSDWGTANTGELFF.

The CDR3 loop reads CATSDLGPQETQYF. The CDR3 DNA reads as TGTGCCACCAGTGATTTGGGGCCTCAAGAGACCCAGTACTTC. The genes are TRBV24-1 and TRBJ2-5; D call uncertain. Germline V gene sequence: CDR1 KGHDR, CDR2 SFDVKD. The CDR3 is 14 residues long. With 0 bases removed from V and 2 bases from J, the gap between germline ends came to 6 bases.